A single count supports the clone carrying this T cell receptor (beta chain). Its antigen remains unknown. This sample is part of a study of T cell responses to AZD1222 COVID-19 vaccine. Study-wide results and limits: Clonal diversity was possibly underestimated, and white British individuals and females predominated among donors. In the spike-specific TCR repertoire, nearly half reportedly target unmutated variant regions. It was only after the peak T cell response that any repertoires were sampled. At baseline, just 6 or 7 AZD1222 recipients tested seropositive.

The protocol was immunoSEQ multiplex PCR, while the TCRdb copy is restricted to in-frame clones and leaves out a portion. In the table there are about 190,000 clones, approximately 92% of which are singletons. The junction had 1 base not matched to a gene; V was cut back by 6 bases and J by 4 bases. The CDR3 is 13 amino acids. This TCR was recovered from an adult in good health. The gene calls are TRBV12-3 or TRBV12-4 and TRBJ1-1, with 11 bases lining up with TRBD1. The sequencing here drew on peripheral blood, taken on day 0 of AZD1222 vaccination. This chain's CDR3 is CASRGQGGTEAFF. The CDR3 DNA is TGTGCCAGCAGGGGACAGGGGGGCACTGAAGCTTTCTTT.